Below, 29 T cell receptor beta chains from the same sample are listed, as sequenced in a study of T cells in women clearing cervical HPV infection. The protocol was immunoSEQ multiplex PCR, while the TCRdb copy is restricted to in-frame clones and leaves out a portion. This sample contains about 25,000 clones. Sequencing was carried out using blood buffy coat. Receptors were obtained from a woman aged 18 to 75 with a cervical HPV16 infection that either progressed to CIN3+ or cleared (not recorded which).

With respect to this clone: The CDR3 end is not reached by the read, which stops 3 residues before it; the germline J gene fills it in. The chain uses TRBV24-1 and TRBJ2-3; 9 positions match TRBD1. Germline V gene lookup returns CDR1 KGHDR and CDR2 SFDVKD. Unmatched junction bases numbered 6, after V lost 4 bases and J lost 2 bases. The CDR3 consists of 16 residues. CDR3 region: CATSESGQGLTDTQYF. Incomplete CDR3 DNA: TGTGCCACCAGTGAAAGTGGACAGGGGCTCACAGATACG.

Of note for this clone: With the read ending 3 residues before the CDR3 end, the germline J gene is used to fill in that end. The chain joins TRBV28 to TRBJ1-2; 10 bases map to TRBD1. Germline lookup yields CDR1 MDHEN and CDR2 SYDVKM. This CDR3 is 13 amino acids long. The part of the CDR3 DNA that was read is TGTGCCACCCTCCCGGGACAGGGGCGGGGC. Protein sequence: CATLPGQGRG. The CDR3, in full, reads CATLPGQGRGYTF.

With respect to this clone: The read finishes 3 residues shy of the CDR3 end, and the germline J gene is used to complete it. This rearrangement joins TRBV7-2 to TRBJ2-3; D possibly uses TRBD1 or TRBD2 (5 bases each). Germline lookup yields CDR1 SGHTA and CDR2 FQGNSA. CDR3 length equals 13 residues. CDR3 protein: CASSLQGDQPQYF. Partial CDR3 DNA: TGTGCCAGCAGCTTACAGGGAGATCAGCCG.

Comments on this clone: The read ends 3 residues before the CDR3 terminus; that terminus is restored from the germline J gene. This chain uses TRBV11-2 with TRBJ1-4; D not resolved. The CDR3 is 15 residues long. Germline V gene sequence: CDR1 SGHAT, CDR2 FQNNGV. Partial CDR3 DNA: TGTGCCAGCAGCTTGGCTCCGACACTTTATTCACCA. This sequence encodes CASSLAPTLYSP. From start to end, the CDR3 is CASSLAPTLYSPLFF.

With respect to this clone: The read ends 3 residues early relative to the CDR3; the germline J gene fills the gap. The rearrangement links TRBV2 to TRBJ2-7, with D hard to call. CDR1 is SNHLY, CDR2 FYNNEI, per germline. The CDR3 contains 14 residues. V lost 6 bases to trimming and J lost 0 bases, with 12 bases between them. The CDR3 sequence: CASRYSRISYEQYF. The covered CDR3 bases are TGTGCCAGCAGATATAGCAGAATCTCCTACGAG.

As regards this clone: The read ends 3 residues early relative to the CDR3; the germline J gene fills the gap. The chain recombines TRBV29-1 with TRBJ2-3; TRBD1 is a possible D gene (6 bases). The CDR3 sequence is 12 residues long. Germline values: CDR1 SQVTM, CDR2 ANQGSEA. V shed 7 bases and J shed 4 bases, with 12 bases lying between them. Incomplete CDR3 DNA: TGCAGCGGGGGGCCCTCCGCAGATACG. This codes for CSGGPSADT. The CDR3 reads in full as CSGGPSADTQYF.

With respect to this clone: Coverage ceases 3 residues before the CDR3 finishes, and the germline J gene fills in the end. The chain couples TRBV30 to TRBJ1-2, with a tentative D call TRBD1 (5 bases). Germline CDR1 GTSNPN, CDR2 SVGIG (reference sequence). This CDR3 has 12 amino acids. The CDR3 loop is CAWSVWTQGYTF. Partial CDR3 DNA: TGTGCCTGGAGTGTATGGACACAAGGC.

About this clone itself: The read halts 3 residues ahead of the CDR3 end, with the missing end drawn from the germline J gene. The V call is TRBV20-1, the J call TRBJ2-2, with TRBD1 identical over 9 bases. This CDR3 is built from 14 residues. V lost 3 bases to trimming and J lost 6 bases; unmatched junction nucleotides: 5. The germline gives CDR1 DFQATT, CDR2 SNEGSKA (reference sequence). Partial CDR3 DNA: TGCAGTGCTAGGGACGACAGGGGGGCCGGGGAG. This encodes CSARDDRGAGE. The complete CDR3 sequence is CSARDDRGAGELFF.

Turning to this clone: Coverage ceases 3 residues before the CDR3 finishes, and the germline J gene fills in the end. The chain carries TRBV7-6 and TRBJ2-5; D is possibly TRBD1 or TRBD2 (5 bases each). The CDR3 sequence is 15 residues long. CDR1 and CDR2 from the germline V gene are SGHVS and FNYEAQ. Trimming took off 3 bases at V and 3 bases at J, with 14 bases between the two ends. Incomplete CDR3 DNA: TGTGCCAGCAGCTTGATTAGAGGGGTTAAAGAGACC. It codes for CASSLIRGVKET. The CDR3 reads in full as CASSLIRGVKETQYF.

Points on this clone: The read stops 3 residues short of the end of the CDR3; the missing end is completed from the germline J gene. The genes are TRBV18 and TRBJ2-5; TRBD1 or TRBD2 may be the D gene (5 bases each). The CDR3 is 18 amino acids. Per the germline V gene, CDR1 is KGHSH and CDR2 is LQKENI. Trimming removed 5 bases from V and 1 base from J, with 23 bases in between. CDR3 DNA, as far as it was read: TGTGCCAGCTCAGTGGTAGGCAGGGAGAGTCCAAGCCAAGAGACC. The encoded protein is CASSVVGRESPSQET. The CDR3 in its entirety is CASSVVGRESPSQETQYF.

Note on this clone: The CDR3 end lies 3 residues beyond the end of the read and is filled in from the germline J gene. The gene calls are TRBV30 and TRBJ2-1; 11 nucleotides align to TRBD2. The germline gives CDR1 GTSNPN, CDR2 SVGIG (reference sequence). V lost 0 bases to trimming and J lost 4 bases; unmatched junction nucleotides: 5. This CDR3 has 16 residues. CDR3 sequence reads: CAWSVRASGRYNEQFF. The sequenced CDR3 bases are TGTGCCTGGAGTGTACGGGCTAGCGGGAGGTACAATGAG. Supplemented by reference TRBV30 and TRBJ2-1, the full variable domain reads SQTIHQWPATLVQPVGSPLSLECTVEGTSNPNLYWYRQAAGRGLQLLFYSVGIGQISSEVPQNLSASRPQDRQFILSSKKLLLSDSGFYLCAWSVRASGRYNEQFFGPGTRLTVL.

Notes on this clone: The sequence runs out 3 residues before the end of the CDR3; the remainder is reconstructed from the germline J gene. V is TRBV5-6 and J is TRBJ1-3, with a weak D call TRBD1 (5 bases). The CDR3 consists of 15 residues. Germline V gives CDR1 SGHDT, CDR2 YYEEEE. Trimming left V 3 bases short and J 0 bases short, with 10 bases between. CDR3 DNA (partial): TGTGCCAGCAGCTCGACAGATACCTCTGGAAACACC. Protein: CASSSTDTSGNT. The whole CDR3 region reads CASSSTDTSGNTIYF.

Remarks on this clone: The missing CDR3 end, 3 residues past where the read stops, is filled in from the germline J gene. This chain uses TRBV19 with TRBJ1-5; perhaps TRBD1 as D (5 bases). The CDR3 is 13 amino acids. The ends were cut back, 3 bases at V and 7 bases at J, with 10 bases in the middle. Germline CDR1 LNHDA, CDR2 SQIVND (reference sequence). Incomplete CDR3 DNA: TGTGCCAGTAGTATCAGGGTCAGGCAGCCC. Translated: CASSIRVRQP. The CDR3 in full is CASSIRVRQPQHF. Together with reference TRBV19 and TRBJ1-5, the CDR3 gives the full variable domain: DGGITQSPKYLFRKEGQNVTLSCEQNLNHDAMYWYRQDPGQGLRLIYYSQIVNDFQKGDIAEGYSVSREKKESFPLTVTSAQKNPTAFYLCASSIRVRQPQHFGDGTRLSIL.

With respect to this clone: The read is 3 residues too short to cover the CDR3 end, so that end is filled in from the germline J gene. The V call is TRBV6-1, the J call TRBJ2-3; D is undetermined. This CDR3 is built from 15 residues. In germline, CDR1 is MNHNS, CDR2 SASEGT. The CDR3 loop reads CASSAPGNSNQPQYF. The CDR3 bases that were read are TGTGCCAGCAGTGCACCCGGAAATAGCAATCAGCCG.

Regarding this clone: The read ends 3 residues early relative to the CDR3; the germline J gene fills the gap. The V gene is TRBV20-1, the J gene TRBJ2-7; D possibly corresponds to TRBD1 (6 bases). CDR1 is DFQATT and CDR2 is SNEGSKA in the germline V gene (reference sequence). There are 14 residues in the CDR3. The germline V and J ends were trimmed by 0 bases and 4 bases, with 13 bases remaining between them. The CDR3 DNA, read in part, is TGCAGTGCTAGAGAGGGACAAAGGTTTTACGAG. Its protein is CSAREGQRFYE. Given in full, the CDR3 is CSAREGQRFYEQYF.

Concerning this clone: The CDR3 end falls 3 residues outside the read, so it is completed with the germline J gene. This chain connects TRBV7-9 to TRBJ2-7; 7 positions match TRBD2. Germline CDR1 is SEHNR and CDR2 is FQNEAQ (reference sequence). The CDR3 runs to 15 residues. After removal of 4 bases from V and 4 bases from J, the junction contained 10 bases not matched to a gene. CDR3 DNA, as far as it was read: TGTGCCAGCAGCTCCCCTTCCGGGAGGACTTACGAG. It translates to CASSSPSGRTYE. The CDR3 in its entirety is CASSSPSGRTYEQYF.

A note on this clone: An end of the junction does not agree with germline; a read error may underlie this. The read gets to within 3 residues of the CDR3 end, and the germline J gene fills in the rest. The V call is TRBV20-1, the J call TRBJ1-1; a weak D match, TRBD1 (6 bases). The length of the CDR3 is 12 residues. Germline lookup yields CDR1 DFQATT and CDR2 SNEGSKA (reference sequence). The chain's CDR3 is CGAGTLNTEAFF. CDR3 bases read: TGCGGTGCCGGGACATTGAACACTGAA.

Notes on this clone: The read terminates 3 residues ahead of where the CDR3 ends, so the germline J gene completes it. V and J are TRBV7-6 and TRBJ2-2; 11 bases line up with TRBD2. The CDR3 has 18 amino acids. With V trimmed by 5 bases and J by 5 bases, 13 bases remained unmatched. The germline V gene has CDR1 SGHVS and CDR2 FNYEAQ. This CDR3 reads CASSALPLTSGSTGELFF. The sequenced CDR3 bases are TGTGCCAGCAGCGCCCTTCCCCTTACTAGCGGGAGTACCGGGGAG.

With respect to this clone: Read data end 3 residues before the CDR3 end; the end is taken from the germline J gene. The J gene is TRBJ1-1, the V gene TRBV7-9; D uncertain. V was clipped by 6 bases and J by 6 bases, with 14 bases between them. Germline values: CDR1 SEHNR, CDR2 FQNEAQ (reference sequence). The CDR3 runs 13 residues. The CDR3 DNA, read in part, is TGTGCCAGCAGTAACGGACTTATTGCTGAA. Translation gives CASSNGLIAE. The full-length CDR3 reads as CASSNGLIAEAFF.

Comment on this clone: The read ends 3 residues shy of where the CDR3 ends; the end is completed using the germline J gene. Other nucleotide sequences in the sample specify the same CDR3. This chain joins TRBV7-2 and TRBJ1-3; D call uncertain. From germline, CDR1 is SGHTA and CDR2 FQGNSA. V shed 3 bases and J shed 4 bases, with 13 bases lying between them. This CDR3 has 15 residues. CDR3 bases read: TGTGCCAGCAGCTTCAGCGGCTCCCGCGGAAACACC. This encodes CASSFSGSRGNT. The CDR3 in its entirety is CASSFSGSRGNTIYF.

For this clone: The read halts 3 residues ahead of the CDR3 end, with the missing end drawn from the germline J gene. This chain joins TRBV20-1 and TRBJ2-5; 15 positions agree with TRBD2. V lost 0 bases and J lost 5; bases outside the gene matches: 7. This CDR3 has 17 residues. Per germline, CDR1 DFQATT and CDR2 SNEGSKA (reference sequence). The DNA read from the CDR3 is TGCAGTGCTAGAGACTATAATGGACTAGCGGGAGGGGAGACC. Encoded protein: CSARDYNGLAGGET. In full, the CDR3 is CSARDYNGLAGGETQYF.

Worth noting for this clone: The CDR3 goes on 3 residues after the read ends, and that part is filled in from the germline J gene. The V and J genes are TRBV13 and TRBJ2-3; TRBD2 is a possible D gene (7 bases). This CDR3 contains 14 residues. Trimming stripped 5 bases from V and 6 bases from J, with 15 bases between. CDR1 is PRHDT, CDR2 FYEKMQ, per germline (reference sequence). This CDR3 is CASSRSRGGDTQYF. CDR3 bases read: TGTGCCAGCAGCCGATCGAGGGGGGGCGATACG. The variable domain in full, with the rest retrieved from reference TRBV13 and TRBJ2-3, is AAGVIQSPRHLIKEKRETATLKCYPIPRHDTVYWYQQGPGQDPQFLISFYEKMQSDKGSIPDRFSAQQFSDYHSELNMSSLELGDSALYFCASSRSRGGDTQYFGPGTRLTVL.

As regards this clone: The read comes to an end 3 residues before the CDR3 does, leaving the germline J gene to fill in the end. The chain links TRBV14 to TRBJ2-3; either TRBD1 or TRBD2 may fit D (5 bases each). The CDR3 spans 14 residues. Germline assignment: CDR1 SGHDN and CDR2 FVKESK. Incomplete CDR3 DNA: TGTGCCAGCAGCCCGCGAGGGGCCAATCAGCCG. Residues: CASSPRGANQP. In full, the CDR3 is CASSPRGANQPQYF.

Remarks on this clone: The read halts 3 residues ahead of the CDR3 end, with the missing end drawn from the germline J gene. The chain links TRBV7-8 to TRBJ1-2; the D is unclear. CDR3 length: 15 residues. Germline V gives CDR1 SGHVS, CDR2 FQNEAQ. V dropped 1 base and J dropped 1 base, with 10 bases sitting between them. The CDR3 protein is CASSLGPFYNYGYTF. The part of the CDR3 DNA that was read is TGTGCCAGCAGCTTAGGGCCCTTTTATAACTATGGC.

Comments on this clone: The CDR3 end falls 3 residues outside the read, so it is completed with the germline J gene. The V and J genes are TRBV13 and TRBJ2-5; a possible D gene is TRBD2 (5 bases). There are 12 residues in the CDR3. Per the germline V gene, CDR1 is PRHDT and CDR2 is FYEKMQ (reference sequence). Trimming removed 0 bases from V and 7 bases from J, with 6 bases in between. The CDR3 here is CASSLGRGTQYF. Incomplete CDR3 DNA: TGTGCCAGCAGCTTAGGTCGGGGGACC.

Comment on this clone: Read coverage stops 3 residues before the CDR3 terminus; the germline J gene supplies the remainder. The chain carries TRBV5-1 and TRBJ1-1; no clear D. Germline V gives CDR1 SGHRS, CDR2 YFSETQ. Trimming removed 4 bases at V and 7 bases at J, with 17 bases between. The CDR3 consists of 14 residues. CDR3 in amino acids: CASSLSGETFEAFF. The DNA read from the CDR3 is TGCGCCAGCAGCCTATCCGGGGAGACCTTTGAA.

Worth noting for this clone: The observed sequence ends 3 residues before the CDR3 terminus, with the missing tail filled in from the germline J gene. The rearrangement uses TRBV5-4 and TRBJ2-1, with D perhaps matching TRBD2 (5 bases). The CDR3 length is 16 residues. Germline V lookup: CDR1 SGHNT, CDR2 YYREEE (reference sequence). With 1 base removed from V and 5 bases from J, the gap between germline ends came to 16 bases. CDR3 in amino acids: CASSLFLSGGHNEQFF. The CDR3 bases that were read are TGTGCCAGCAGCTTGTTCCTGTCAGGAGGCCACAATGAG.

Concerning this clone itself: The CDR3 end falls 3 residues outside the read, so it is completed with the germline J gene. The rearrangement links TRBV5-1 to TRBJ1-5, with 9 bases that match TRBD1. The CDR3 runs 19 residues. V gave up 3 bases and J gave up 8 bases; unmatched junction bases: 21. CDR1 is SGHRS, CDR2 YFSETQ, per germline. CDR3 sequence reads: CASSSKPGTGLFLQEPQHF. The sequenced CDR3 bases are TGCGCCAGCAGCTCCAAACCCGGGACAGGGTTGTTCCTACAAGAGCCC.

Of note for this clone: The read is 3 residues too short to cover the CDR3 end, so that end is filled in from the germline J gene. V gene TRBV5-1 combines with J gene TRBJ2-3; D is possibly TRBD2 (5 bases). Germline CDR1 reads SGHRS; CDR2 reads YFSETQ. V was trimmed by 10 bases and J by 2 bases, leaving 20 bases between them. The CDR3 has 15 amino acids. CDR3 sequence: CASRLTGVDTDTQYF. The part of the CDR3 DNA that was read is TGCGCCTCGCGGTTGACCGGGGTTGACACAGATACG.